Listed below are T cell receptor beta chains from one sample, sequenced in a study of blood T cell repertoires in COVID-19. Sequencing used immunoSEQ multiplex PCR; TCRdb keeps in-frame clones, though not all of them. This sample yields more than 100,000 clones, of which just under 85% are seen a single time; about a sixth belongs to the top ten. Sample: peripheral blood. The receptors stem from a woman aged 45-59 years with acute or convalescent COVID-19. CDR3s include the opening cysteine and the closing phenylalanine or tryptophan. The D gene is left open where the match is weak. Clone size is stated in some rows and not others, as once, few, many or a class when expanded.

clone_size	v_call	j_call	d_call	cdr3_nt	cdr3_aa
many	TRBV3-1/TRBV3-2	TRBJ1-2	-	TGTGCCAGCAGCCAAGGGCAGGGAAGCTATGGCTACACCTTC	CASSQGQGSYGYTF
-	TRBV6-5	TRBJ1-2	TRBD1	TGTGCCAGCGCAGAAAACCCGACAGGGTACTCTGGCTACACCTTC	CASAENPTGYSGYTF
-	TRBV27	TRBJ1-4	TRBD1	TGTGCCAGCAGTTTCCGACAGGGGCGGGAAAAACTGTTTTTT	CASSFRQGREKLFF
-	TRBV6-1	TRBJ2-3	-	TGTGCCAGCAGTGAAATCGGCGGAAGCACAGATACGCAGTATTTT	CASSEIGGSTDTQYF
-	TRBV6-2/TRBV6-3	TRBJ2-7	TRBD2	TGTGCCAGCAGTTACCTGTCTAGCGGGGGCTACGAGCAGTACTTC	CASSYLSSGGYEQYF
-	TRBV5-1	TRBJ2-5	-	TGCGCCAGCAGCTTGGAATTCGGGGGTCAAGAGACCCAGTACTTC	CASSLEFGGQETQYF
-	TRBV19	TRBJ1-4	TRBD1	TGTGCCAGTAGTCCGGGGACAGGGGCAGAAAAACTGTTTTTT	CASSPGTGAEKLFF
many	TRBV27	TRBJ1-2	-	TGTGCCAGCAGGATGAAGAGGGCGCGAGTCTATGGCTACACCTTC	CASRMKRARVYGYTF
-	TRBV3-1/TRBV3-2	TRBJ1-2	TRBD1	TGTGCCAGCAGCCAAGTCCGGTCAGGGGGTGGTGGCTACACCTTC	CASSQVRSGGGGYTF
once	TRBV28	TRBJ2-7	TRBD2	TGTGCCAGCAGTCCCTCTAGCGGGGGCTCCTACGAGCAGTACTTC	CASSPSSGGSYEQYF
few	TRBV12-3/TRBV12-4	TRBJ2-2	-	TGTGCCAGTTACGGAGGTTCCGGGGAGCTGTTTTTT	CASYGGSGELFF
-	TRBV18	TRBJ1-4	TRBD1	TGTGCCAGCTCACCACGGGACAGTTCAAATGAAAAACTGTTTTTT	CASSPRDSSNEKLFF
-	TRBV28	TRBJ1-6	-	TGTGCCAGCAGTTTAGCCAGTAATAATTCACCCCTCCACTTT	CASSLASNNSPLHF
-	TRBV12-3/TRBV12-4	TRBJ1-5	TRBD1	TGTGCCAGCAGTTTCAGGGGGCAGCCCCAGCATTTT	CASSFRGQPQHF
-	TRBV5-1	TRBJ1-4	-	TGCGCCAGCAGCTTGGGGGCACTCGCGAACTTTAATGAAAAACTGTTTTTT	CASSLGALANFNEKLFF
-	TRBV2	TRBJ1-4	TRBD1	TGTGCCAGCAGAGCCTGGACAGGGCCTAATGAAAAACTGTTTTTT	CASRAWTGPNEKLFF
-	TRBV7-3	TRBJ1-1	-	TGTGCCAGCAGCCGGGGACAAAAGAACACTGAAGCTTTCTTT	CASSRGQKNTEAFF
once	TRBV9	TRBJ2-1	TRBD1	TGTGCCAGCAGCGAGGGACCGGGACAGGAAAACAATGAGCAGTTCTTC	CASSEGPGQENNEQFF
-	TRBV11-2	TRBJ1-1	-	TGTGCCAGCAGCTCAATCCGTAAAAGGGGCGAAGCTTTCTTT	CASSSIRKRGEAFF
-	TRBV30	TRBJ1-6	TRBD1	TGTGCCTGGAGTGTACTGCTTGGGACAGACTCCTATAATTCACCCCTCCACTTT	CAWSVLLGTDSYNSPLHF
-	TRBV10-3	TRBJ1-3	TRBD1	TGTGCCATCAGTGGCCGGGTTGGACAGGGCCGAAACACCATATATTTT	CAISGRVGQGRNTIYF
-	TRBV2	TRBJ2-2	TRBD2	TGTGCCAGCCTCGCACGTCGGAATGGACTAGCGGGGGTTCTGAACACCGGGGAGCTGTTTTTT	CASLARRNGLAGVLNTGELFF
few	TRBV20-1	TRBJ1-2	-	TGCAGTGCTAGTGTCCGGGGAGTGACGTTTCATGGCTACACCTTC	CSASVRGVTFHGYTF
-	TRBV30	TRBJ1-2	-	TGTGCCTGGAGTGTAGTGGGGGCGCATGGCTACACCTTC	CAWSVVGAHGYTF
-	TRBV5-4	TRBJ2-3	-	TGTGCCAGCAGCTTGGAACAGGAAGATACGCAGTATTTT	CASSLEQEDTQYF
-	TRBV6-1	TRBJ2-5	TRBD2	TGTGCCAGCAGTGTCTCGACTAGCCCACTACCGAACCAAGAGACCCAGTACTTC	CASSVSTSPLPNQETQYF
-	TRBV9	TRBJ2-3	-	TGTGCCAGCAGCGTAGGTAATAGCGAGAAGACGCAGTATTTT	CASSVGNSEKTQYF
-	TRBV24-1	TRBJ2-2	TRBD1	TGTGCCACCAGTGAATCCGGGACAGGGAACACCGGGGAGCTGTTTTTT	CATSESGTGNTGELFF
-	TRBV6-5	TRBJ2-1	TRBD2	TGTGCCAGCAGTTACTCGACAGCGGGGGGCCGGTTCTTC	CASSYSTAGGRFF
-	TRBV19	TRBJ2-6	TRBD2	TGTGCCAGTAGTCCCCGCGGACTAGCGGGGGAAGCTGGGGCCAACGTCCTGACTTTC	CASSPRGLAGEAGANVLTF
-	TRBV19	TRBJ1-5	TRBD1	TGTGCCAGTAGTAGGAAACGGGACAGTTACAATCAGCCCCAGCATTTT	CASSRKRDSYNQPQHF
-	TRBV6-5	TRBJ1-5	TRBD1	TGTGCCAGCAGAAAGGGACAGGGAGGCAATCAGCCCCAGCATTTT	CASRKGQGGNQPQHF